The clone carrying this T cell receptor (beta chain) has only a few counts. No antigen is known for it. This sample stems from a study of shared clonotypes between healthy human individuals. Among the donors, all were Caucasian adults who lived in Nashville, Tennessee. Assay execution took place at the deep level. Only in-frame clones appear in the TCRdb table, and some are missing; sequencing was by immunoSEQ multiplex PCR. The sample shows around 1,100,000 clones, around 77% of them seen only once. The study's findings and limits: Unshared clonotypes carried lower generation probabilities than those common to all four donors. Sequencing of the sorted subsets was shown by rarefaction to be incomplete despite large depth.

Sequencing was performed on memory CD4+ T cells from PBMCs. Specified subset: CD45RA-negative fraction. The source of this sequence is a man between 18 and 29 years old in good health. Some clones in this sample may be carry-over from other donors' samples.

CDR3 amino acids: CASSEVAGLRGTEAFF. The CDR3 region has the DNA TGTGCCAGCAGTGAAGTCGCAGGGCTGAGAGGCACTGAAGCTTTCTTT. The chain links TRBV2 to TRBJ1-1; weak D call: TRBD1 (5 bases). This CDR3 contains 16 residues. Trimming removed 1 base from V and 4 bases from J, with 16 bases in between. Germline CDR1 is SNHLY and CDR2 is FYNNEI. Supplemented by reference TRBV2 and TRBJ1-1, the full variable domain reads EPEVTQTPSHQVTQMGQEVILRCVPISNHLYFYWYRQILGQKVEFLVSFYNNEISEKSEIFDDQFSVERPDGSNFTLKIRSTKLEDSAMYFCASSEVAGLRGTEAFFGQGTRLTVV.